This T cell receptor beta chain was captured by sequencing in a study of blood T cell repertoires in COVID-19. Study-level background: From the United States, Italy and Spain came samples of acute and convalescent COVID-19. T cells, B-cell-depleted T cells, or PBMCs supplied cDNA or gDNA.

This CDR3 comprises 16 residues. J was trimmed by 2 bases and V by 0 bases; bases with no gene match: 6. Germline lookup yields CDR1 SNHLY and CDR2 FYNNEI. Original handling: Researchers report that nucleated cell counts were estimated from reference gene primer amplification. Repertoires were generated with immunoSEQ multiplex PCR, while TCRdb's copy carries only in-frame clones and drops some. V and J calls and clone size are those listed in that table; D and trimming were worked out from the DNA. The sample shows 150,000 to 200,000 clones, roughly four fifths of them seen only once. This TCR came from a woman in her twenties or thirties with acute or convalescent COVID-19. The sample comprised peripheral blood. The genes are TRBV2 and TRBJ2-7; 8 bases are a match to TRBD1. The CDR3 nucleotides are TGTGCCAGCAGTGAAGCGCTAAGGGACAGGACCTACGAGCAGTACTTC. This sequence encodes CASSEALRDRTYEQYF.